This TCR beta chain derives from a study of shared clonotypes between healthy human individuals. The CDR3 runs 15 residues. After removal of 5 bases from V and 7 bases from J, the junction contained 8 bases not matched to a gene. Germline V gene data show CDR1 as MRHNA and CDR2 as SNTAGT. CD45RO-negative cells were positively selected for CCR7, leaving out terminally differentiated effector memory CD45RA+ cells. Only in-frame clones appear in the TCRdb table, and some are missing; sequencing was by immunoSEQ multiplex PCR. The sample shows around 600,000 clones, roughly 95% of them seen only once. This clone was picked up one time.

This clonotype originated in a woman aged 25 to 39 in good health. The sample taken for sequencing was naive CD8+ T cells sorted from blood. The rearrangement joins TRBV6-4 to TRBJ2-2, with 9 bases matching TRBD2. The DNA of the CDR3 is TGTGCCAGCAGTCCCGGGACTAGCCAGATCGGGGAGCTGTTTTTT. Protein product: CASSPGTSQIGELFF.